This T cell receptor beta chain was recorded in a study of Ad26.COV2.S vaccination and SARS-CoV-2 variants. Study background: A COV1001 Ad26.COV2.S trial-arm participant provided the sample. Ad26.COV2.S shots went into the muscle once or twice, 56 days apart. Study-wide findings and caveats: Analyses that measured TCR breadth and depth may have underestimated total T cell responses.

This clone showed up just once. Its antigen is undetermined. Treatment described: about 20 received Ad26.COV2.S at low or high dose, single or two shots; 5 received placebo; per-sample allocation not given. Material that was analyzed had been drawn on day 63 after the first vaccine or placebo injection. A Boston donor was an adult aged 18-55 years. Trimming at V came to 2 bases and at J to 1 base, leaving 5 bases not matched to a gene. Germline CDR1 is LGHDT and CDR2 is YNNKEL (reference sequence). This CDR3 is 16 amino acids long. Sequencing used immunoSEQ multiplex PCR; TCRdb keeps in-frame clones, though not all of them. The sample carries about 330,000 clones, almost 90% recorded once.

This clonotype originated in a person between 18 and 65 years old who received the Ad26.COV2.S COVID-19 vaccine or a placebo. Specimen: peripheral blood, collected in a trial of Ad26.COV2.S vaccine versus placebo. This chain uses TRBV3-1 (or the pseudogene TRBV3-2) with TRBJ1-3; 7 bases match TRBD1. The CDR3 nucleotides read TGTGCCAGCAGCCAAAAGACAGGGCTGTCTGGAAACACCATATATTTT. Translating it yields CASSQKTGLSGNTIYF.